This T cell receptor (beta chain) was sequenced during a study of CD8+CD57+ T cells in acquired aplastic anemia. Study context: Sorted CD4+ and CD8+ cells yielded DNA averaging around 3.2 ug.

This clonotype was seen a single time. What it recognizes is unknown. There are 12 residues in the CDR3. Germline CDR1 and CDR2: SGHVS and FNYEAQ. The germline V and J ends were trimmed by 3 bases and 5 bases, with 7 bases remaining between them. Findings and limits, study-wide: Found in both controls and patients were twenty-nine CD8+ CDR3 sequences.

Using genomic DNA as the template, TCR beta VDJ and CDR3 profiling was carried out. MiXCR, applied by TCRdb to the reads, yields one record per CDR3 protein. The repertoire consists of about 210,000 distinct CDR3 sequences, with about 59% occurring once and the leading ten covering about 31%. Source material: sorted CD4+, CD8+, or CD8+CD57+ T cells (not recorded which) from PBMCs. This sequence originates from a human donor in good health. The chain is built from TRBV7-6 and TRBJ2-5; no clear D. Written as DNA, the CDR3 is TGTGCCAGCAGCTTTCTGGAGGAGACCCAGTACTTC. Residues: CASSFLEETQYF.